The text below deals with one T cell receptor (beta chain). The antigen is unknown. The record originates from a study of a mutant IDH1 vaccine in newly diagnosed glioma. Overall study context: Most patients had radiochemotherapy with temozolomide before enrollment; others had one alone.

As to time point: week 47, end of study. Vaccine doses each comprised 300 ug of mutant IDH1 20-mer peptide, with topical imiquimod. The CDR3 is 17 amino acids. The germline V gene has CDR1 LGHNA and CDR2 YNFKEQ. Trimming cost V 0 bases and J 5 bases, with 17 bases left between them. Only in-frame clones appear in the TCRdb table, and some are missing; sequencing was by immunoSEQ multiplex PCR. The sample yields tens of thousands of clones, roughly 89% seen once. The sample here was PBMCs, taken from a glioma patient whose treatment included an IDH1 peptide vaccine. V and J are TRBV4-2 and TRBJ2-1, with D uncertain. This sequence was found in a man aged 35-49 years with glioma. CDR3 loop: CASSQDPSGTRNNEQFF. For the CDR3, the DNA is TGTGCCAGCAGCCAAGATCCATCCGGCACACGAAACAATGAGCAGTTCTTC.